This record concerns one TCR beta chain sequence. These data are taken from a study of blood T cell repertoires in COVID-19. Per the germline V gene, CDR1 is SGHRS and CDR2 is YFSETQ. V was pared by 0 bases and J by 8 bases, with 11 bases between. This CDR3 has 14 amino acids. The repertoire was sequenced with immunoSEQ multiplex PCR; TCRdb's copy has only in-frame clones and lacks some. The sample has 310,000 or so clones; about nine tenths are singletons. The chain employs TRBV5-1 and TRBJ1-4, with a tentative D call TRBD1 (5 bases). This receptor was identified in a young woman with COVID-19, enrolled during active disease. The sample was peripheral blood. The CDR3 spells CASSLVEGREKLFF. CDR3 nucleotides: TGCGCCAGCAGCTTGGTGGAGGGGAGAGAAAAACTGTTTTTT. The whole variable domain, filled in from reference TRBV5-1 and TRBJ1-4, reads KAGVTQTPRYLIKTRGQQVTLSCSPISGHRSVSWYQQTPGQGLQFLFEYFSETQRNKGNFPGRFSGRQFSNSRSEMNVSTLELGDSALYLCASSLVEGREKLFFGSGTQLSVL.